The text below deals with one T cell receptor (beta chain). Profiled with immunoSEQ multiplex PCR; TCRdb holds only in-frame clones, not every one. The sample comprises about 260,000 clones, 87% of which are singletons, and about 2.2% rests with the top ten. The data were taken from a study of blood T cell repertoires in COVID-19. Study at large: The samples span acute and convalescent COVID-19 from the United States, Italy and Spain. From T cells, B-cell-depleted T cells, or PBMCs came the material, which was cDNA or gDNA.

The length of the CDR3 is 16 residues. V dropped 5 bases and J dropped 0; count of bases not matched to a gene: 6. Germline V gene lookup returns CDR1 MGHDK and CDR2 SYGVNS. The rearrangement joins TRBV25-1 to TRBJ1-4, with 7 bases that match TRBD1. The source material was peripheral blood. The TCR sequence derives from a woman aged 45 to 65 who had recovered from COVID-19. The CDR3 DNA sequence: TGTGCCAGCAGTATGGACAGGCACCCAACTAATGAAAAACTGTTTTTT. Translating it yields CASSMDRHPTNEKLFF.